What follows is one T cell receptor beta chain and its context. The data were obtained in a study of shared clonotypes between healthy human individuals. Trimming removed 1 base from V and 5 bases from J; junction bases left unmatched: 8. In germline, CDR1 is MGHRA, CDR2 YSYEKL. The CDR3 runs to 16 residues. A deep-level run was used for the assay. The DNA input per sorted-subset replicate PCR was about 0.2 ug, corresponding to around 30,000 T cell genomes. Libraries were prepared by immunoSEQ multiplex PCR; TCRdb keeps only in-frame clonotypes and omits some of them. The profile shows 2 million to 3 million clones, 93% of them singletons.

The J gene is TRBJ2-5, the V gene TRBV4-1, with 9 bases matching TRBD2. This receptor was taken from a man in his late teens or twenties in good health. Some clones in this sample may be carry-over from other donors' samples. Sample: naive CD4+ T cells from PBMCs. Regarding subset: CD45RA+ positively selected. CDR3 residues: CASSQAIAGASETQYF. CDR3 nucleotides: TGCGCCAGCAGCCAAGCGATAGCGGGAGCATCGGAGACCCAGTACTTC.